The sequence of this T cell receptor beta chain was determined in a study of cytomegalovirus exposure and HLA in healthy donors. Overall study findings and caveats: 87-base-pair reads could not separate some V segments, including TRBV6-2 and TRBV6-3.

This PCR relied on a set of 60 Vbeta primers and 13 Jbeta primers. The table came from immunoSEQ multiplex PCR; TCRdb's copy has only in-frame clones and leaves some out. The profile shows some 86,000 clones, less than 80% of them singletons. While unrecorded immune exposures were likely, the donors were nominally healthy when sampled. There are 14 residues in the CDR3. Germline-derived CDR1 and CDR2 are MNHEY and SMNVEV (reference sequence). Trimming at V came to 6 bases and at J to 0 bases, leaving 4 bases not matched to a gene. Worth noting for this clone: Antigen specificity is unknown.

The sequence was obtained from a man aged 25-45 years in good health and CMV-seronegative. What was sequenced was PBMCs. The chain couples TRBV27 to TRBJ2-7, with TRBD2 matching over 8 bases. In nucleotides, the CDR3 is TGTGCCAGCAGCTCACTAGCGGCCTCCTACGAGCAGTACTTC. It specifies CASSSLAASYEQYF.